Sequencing of this TCR beta chain was carried out in a study of cytomegalovirus exposure and HLA in healthy donors. Germline lookup yields CDR1 MDHEN and CDR2 SYDVKM. The J segment lost 2 bases and the V segment lost 5 bases, leaving 12 bases of the junction unmatched. The CDR3 runs 17 residues. Vbeta (60) and Jbeta (13) primers were used in the PCR. Assay used: immunoSEQ multiplex PCR; TCRdb lists only in-frame clones, some missing. In the table there are about 180,000 clones, 82% of which are singletons. V is TRBV28 and J is TRBJ2-7, with 10 bases identical to TRBD1. The sequenced material came from PBMCs. This clonotype was sampled from a man aged 40-55 years in good health and CMV-seronegative. CDR3 loop: CASSEWTGGTTPYEQYF. The CDR3 region has the DNA TGTGCCAGCAGTGAGTGGACAGGGGGAACTACCCCCTACGAGCAGTACTTC.